What follows are 29 T cell receptor beta chains derived from one specimen sequenced in a study of blood T cells in healthy people across ages. A sample-barcoded 5' primer and a J-beta primer mix were used in a second PCR of roughly 7 to 12 cycles. Each CDR3 protein gets one entry after TCRdb re-called the 5' RACE reads with MiXCR. The data contain around 1,500,000 distinct CDR3 sequences, approximately 30% of them singletons. The sample was blood. These receptors were collected from a woman under 40 in good health.

The J gene is TRBJ2-5, the V gene TRBV6-5; 8 bases are a match to TRBD1. This CDR3 comprises 13 residues. Germline V gene data show CDR1 as MNHEY and CDR2 as SVGAGI. V shed 8 bases, J shed 5 bases, and the junction held 7 bases outside the gene matches. The CDR3 region has the DNA TGTGCCAGCGGATCGGACAGGGCGGAGACCCAGTACTTC. Its protein product is CASGSDRAETQYF.

For this clonotype: The junction differs from germline at one of its ends, possibly a read error. This chain links TRBV29-1 with TRBJ2-7, with TRBD1 as a possible D gene (6 bases). The germline CDR1 and CDR2 sequences are SQVTM and ANQGSEA. The CDR3 is 16 amino acids. CDR3 sequence reads: CSVEELVGAFSYGQYF. In DNA form, the CDR3 reads TGCAGCGTTGAAGAGTTGGTGGGGGCTTTCTCCTACGGGCAGTACTTC.

Ten or more counts support this clonotype. The chain has TRBV4-1 and TRBJ1-2; D not certain. Trimming pared 0 bases from V and 1 base from J, leaving 9 bases between. The CDR3 sequence is 15 residues long. The germline CDR1 and CDR2 sequences are MGHRA and YSYEKL. The CDR3 DNA follows: TGCGCCAGCAGCCAAGATTCGGGCGGTAACTATGGCTACACCTTC. Its translation is CASSQDSGGNYGYTF.

V gene TRBV29-1 combines with J gene TRBJ2-5; 11 bases agree with TRBD1. J gave up 1 base and V 7 bases, and 5 bases lay outside the gene matches. Germline-derived CDR1 and CDR2 are SQVTM and ANQGSEA. The CDR3 extends over 14 amino acids. The CDR3 region has the DNA TGCAGCGGCCTGGACAGGGGGCTCCAAGAGACCCAGTACTTC. It specifies CSGLDRGLQETQYF.

This clonotype turned up a few times. The junction departs from germline at one end; a sequencing error may be responsible. The chain has TRBV11-2 and TRBJ2-1; D may correspond to TRBD1 or TRBD2 (6 bases each). The CDR3 has 15 amino acids. Germline CDR1 SGHAT, CDR2 FQNNGV. The CDR3 loop reads CASSSSVGGRNGQFF. In DNA form, the CDR3 reads TGTGCCAGCAGCTCCTCGGTTGGGGGGCGCAATGGGCAGTTCTTC.

This rearrangement joins TRBV20-1 to TRBJ2-1, with 9 nucleotides matching TRBD2. Germline assignment: CDR1 DFQATT and CDR2 SNEGSKA (reference sequence). The CDR3 totals 15 residues. With V trimmed by 0 bases and J by 5 bases, 5 bases remained unmatched. This chain's CDR3 is CSARESLAGNNEQFF. The DNA of the CDR3 is TGCAGTGCTAGAGAGTCCCTAGCGGGAAACAATGAGCAGTTCTTC.

This clonotype was detected many times. A read error may be the cause here, since a much bigger clone is one base away. The chain combines TRBV10-3 with TRBJ2-5; D gene unclear. Germline lookup yields CDR1 ENHRY and CDR2 SYGVKD. The CDR3 loop spans 13 amino acids. The CDR3 reads CAISERLQEPQYF. In DNA, the CDR3 is TGTGCCATCAGTGAGCGGCTTCAAGAGCCCCAGTACTTC.

The chain recombines TRBV5-1 with TRBJ2-1; the match to TRBD2 covers 8 bases. V shed 4 bases, J shed 8 bases, and the junction held 11 bases outside the gene matches. CDR1 is SGHRS and CDR2 is YFSETQ in the germline V gene. The CDR3 spans 15 residues. The DNA for the CDR3 is TGCGCCAGCAGCCCCCGGCGGGGGGTGGGGGATGAGCAGTTCTTC. Translating it yields CASSPRRGVGDEQFF.

The genes are TRBV5-6 and TRBJ1-1, with D unresolved. Trimming left V 0 bases short and J 6 bases short, with 9 bases between. The CDR3 spans 13 residues. In germline, CDR1 is SGHDT, CDR2 YYEEEE. The CDR3 here is CASSLDVGAEAFF. CDR3 DNA sequence: TGTGCCAGCAGCTTGGATGTCGGGGCTGAAGCTTTCTTT.

This clonotype was picked up many times. The chain has TRBV20-1 and TRBJ1-2; 7 bases map to TRBD1. V gave up 3 bases and J gave up 2 bases; unmatched junction bases: 6. The CDR3 spans 14 residues. Germline lookup yields CDR1 DFQATT and CDR2 SNEGSKA (reference sequence). CDR3 region: CSASSTGSNYGYTF. The CDR3 nucleotides read TGCAGTGCTAGTTCGACAGGGAGCAACTATGGCTACACCTTC.

This clonotype was recorded many times. One end of the junction fails to match germline, which may point to a read error. The rearrangement uses TRBV12-3 or TRBV12-4 and TRBJ2-5, with D possibly matching TRBD2 (6 bases). The CDR3 spans 13 residues. CDR3 region: CASSFGTQETQYF. The CDR3 DNA reads TGCGCCAGCAGCTTCGGGACTCAAGAGACCCAGTACTTC.

The chain employs TRBV30 and TRBJ2-6; a possible D gene is TRBD2 (6 bases). The V and J ends lost 8 bases and 0 bases respectively, with 11 bases between them. The CDR3 totals 14 residues. Per the germline V gene, CDR1 is GTSNPN and CDR2 is SVGIG (reference sequence). The CDR3 is CARKDYSGANVLTF. The CDR3 nucleotides are TGTGCCAGAAAGGACTACTCTGGGGCCAACGTCCTGACTTTC. The entire variable domain, with the rest obtained from reference TRBV30 and TRBJ2-6, is as follows: SQTIHQWPATLVQPVGSPLSLECTVEGTSNPNLYWYRQAAGRGLQLLFYSVGIGQISSEVPQNLSASRPQDRQFILSSKKLLLSDSGFYLCARKDYSGANVLTFGAGSRLTVL.

This chain connects TRBV5-1 to TRBJ2-1; TRBD2 matches 8 bases. In germline, CDR1 is SGHRS, CDR2 YFSETQ. This CDR3 region has 17 residues. The J segment lost 0 bases and the V segment lost 4 bases, leaving 9 bases of the junction unmatched. In DNA form, the CDR3 reads TGCGCCAGCAGCCAATTGCCCAGCGGGAGCTCCTACAATGAGCAGTTCTTC. Encoded protein: CASSQLPSGSSYNEQFF.

The gene calls are TRBV28 and TRBJ2-7, with 7 nucleotides matching TRBD1. Germline CDR1 reads MDHEN; CDR2 reads SYDVKM. J lost 2 bases, V lost 2 bases, and 6 bases had no gene match. The CDR3 is made up of 15 amino acids. The CDR3 reads CASSLRGQPTYEQYF. CDR3 nucleotide sequence: TGTGCCAGCAGTTTAAGGGGACAGCCGACCTACGAGCAGTACTTC. Variable domain in full (rest from reference TRBV28 and TRBJ2-7): DVKVTQSSRYLVKRTGEKVFLECVQDMDHENMFWYRQDPGLGLRLIYFSYDVKMKEKGDIPEGYSVSREKKERFSLILESASTNQTSMYLCASSLRGQPTYEQYFGPGTRLTVT.

The chain recombines TRBV20-1 with TRBJ2-3; TRBD2 agrees at 7 bases. CDR1 and CDR2 from the germline V gene are DFQATT and SNEGSKA (reference sequence). Germline trimming cut 5 bases from V and 5 bases from J; bases unmatched to any gene: 10. This CDR3 comprises 14 residues. CDR3 coding DNA: TGCAGTGCTTTGCGGGGGAGATTCGTAGATACGCAGTATTTT. This sequence encodes CSALRGRFVDTQYF.

This clonotype appeared many times. This sequence joins TRBV29-1 and TRBJ2-7, with TRBD1 identical over 8 bases. Germline V gene lookup returns CDR1 SQVTM and CDR2 ANQGSEA. The CDR3 length is 15 residues. V lost 0 bases, J lost 7 bases, and 11 bases stayed unmatched. In nucleotides, the CDR3 is TGCAGCGTTGAAGATAGGGAGACAGGGGTTGAAGAGCAGTACTTC. It translates to CSVEDRETGVEEQYF.

For this clonotype: This CDR3 fails to terminate in the conserved phenylalanine or tryptophan, so it likely reflects a read error. Because the CDR3's place on the DNA is in doubt, the DNA is left out and the CDR3 is given as listed by TCRdb. The rearrangement links TRBV12-3 or TRBV12-4 to TRBJ2-5; the table assigns TRBD2, which was not confirmed against the DNA. The CDR3 has 16 residues if both end residues are counted. CDR3 residues: CASSPRGLAGVEAEYS.

There are a few counts of this clonotype. The rearrangement uses TRBV5-1 and TRBJ1-1, with no clear D. Germline V CDR1 and CDR2: SGHRS, YFSETQ. Trimming took 4 bases from V and 3 from J, leaving 10 bases between them. There are 13 residues in the CDR3. As DNA, the CDR3 is TGCGCCAGCAGCCTGCATCTGGACACTGAAGCTTTCTTT. Amino acids: CASSLHLDTEAFF.

This clonotype was recorded a few times. The V gene is TRBV20-1, the J gene TRBJ2-2; tentatively, D is TRBD1 (5 bases). CDR3 length equals 14 residues. Germline V gene lookup returns CDR1 DFQATT and CDR2 SNEGSKA (reference sequence). Trimming left V 3 bases short and J 1 base short, with 9 bases between. CDR3 sequence: CSASVRGNTGELFF. The CDR3 DNA follows: TGCAGTGCTAGTGTAAGGGGGAACACCGGGGAGCTGTTTTTT.

In the case of this clonotype: This may stem from a read error, because a much larger clone lies one nucleotide away. The V and J genes are TRBV5-1 and TRBJ2-5; D call uncertain. This CDR3 is built from 14 residues. Per germline, CDR1 SGHRS and CDR2 YFSETQ. DNA of the CDR3: TGCGTCAGCAGGATCGGGCCAACGGAAGAGACCCAGTACTTC. It specifies CVSRIGPTEETQYF. The full variable domain, its missing parts supplied by reference TRBV5-1 and TRBJ2-5, is KAGVTQTPRYLIKTRGQQVTLSCSPISGHRSVSWYQQTPGQGLQFLFEYFSETQRNKGNFPGRFSGRQFSNSRSEMNVSTLELGDSALYLCVSRIGPTEETQYFGPGTRLLVL.

The J gene is TRBJ2-3, the V gene TRBV20-1; TRBD1 matches at 7 bases. CDR1 is DFQATT, CDR2 SNEGSKA, per germline (reference sequence). After removal of 3 bases from V and 0 bases from J, the junction contained 3 bases not matched to a gene. The CDR3 length is 14 residues. The CDR3 loop reads CSASSTGSTDTQYF. The CDR3 coding sequence is TGCAGTGCTAGCTCGACAGGGAGCACAGATACGCAGTATTTT.

The chain combines TRBV7-9 with TRBJ1-5; D unresolved. Trimming cost V 2 bases and J 5 bases, with 16 bases left between them. The CDR3 sequence is 16 residues long. The germline gives CDR1 SEHNR, CDR2 FQNEAQ (reference sequence). This CDR3 is CASSLSGGGNYQPQHF. DNA for the CDR3: TGTGCCAGCAGCTTAAGCGGAGGAGGGAACTATCAGCCCCAGCATTTT.

The chain employs TRBV20-1 and TRBJ1-1; a possible D gene is TRBD1 (6 bases). The germline V gene encodes CDR1 DFQATT and CDR2 SNEGSKA (reference sequence). With 3 bases removed from V and 10 bases from J, the gap between germline ends came to 15 bases. The CDR3 sequence is 12 residues long. CDR3 sequence: CSARAPQGGAFF. CDR3 DNA sequence: TGCAGTGCTAGGGCCCCCCAAGGGGGAGCTTTCTTT.

The CDR3 sequence: CASSLKPGGTEAFF. CDR3 in DNA: TGCGCCAGCAGCTTAAAACCAGGGGGGACTGAAGCTTTCTTT. This chain uses TRBV5-1 with TRBJ1-1, with 7 bases that match TRBD1. Unmatched junction bases numbered 6, after V lost 2 bases and J lost 5 bases. This CDR3 spans 14 amino acids. Germline V gene lookup returns CDR1 SGHRS and CDR2 YFSETQ. Full variable domain (rest looked up from reference TRBV5-1 and TRBJ1-1): KAGVTQTPRYLIKTRGQQVTLSCSPISGHRSVSWYQQTPGQGLQFLFEYFSETQRNKGNFPGRFSGRQFSNSRSEMNVSTLELGDSALYLCASSLKPGGTEAFFGQGTRLTVV.

The chain employs TRBV27 and TRBJ2-1; 8 nucleotides match TRBD2. The J call could be wrong; TRBJ2-7 is a better fit for the DNA end. CDR1 and CDR2 from the germline V gene are MNHEY and SMNVEV (reference sequence). The CDR3 length is 16 residues. The CDR3 reads CAVSGPGLGPYNEQYF. The CDR3 coding sequence is TGTGCCGTATCGGGGCCGGGACTAGGACCCTACAATGAGCAGTACTTC.

The rearrangement joins TRBV6-1 to TRBJ2-2; 7 nucleotides match TRBD1. With V trimmed by 8 bases and J by 7 bases, 7 bases remained unmatched. CDR3 length equals 13 residues. CDR1 and CDR2 (germline): MNHNS, SASEGT. The CDR3 sequence: CASDDRAHGELFF. The CDR3 coding sequence is TGTGCCAGCGATGACAGGGCCCACGGGGAGCTGTTTTTT.

The chain has TRBV3-1 and TRBJ2-4; a weak D match, TRBD1 (6 bases). Per the germline V gene, CDR1 is LGHDT and CDR2 is YNNKEL (reference sequence). The ends were cut back, 0 bases at V and 13 bases at J, with 19 bases in the middle. The CDR3 runs 15 residues. The CDR3 nucleotides are TGTGCCAGCAGCCAAGATCGAGTGGGGGCGGCTGAGCAGTACTTC. Encoded protein: CASSQDRVGAAEQYF.

Notes on this clonotype: Since a much larger clone is just one base distant, this may be a read error. The rearrangement links TRBV6-6 to TRBJ2-5; no definite D call. The tail of the sequence fits TRBJ2-7 better, so the J call may be wrong. Germline assignment: CDR1 MNHNY and CDR2 SVGAGI (reference sequence). The CDR3 covers 13 residues. CDR3 DNA: TGTGCCAGCAGCCGCCCCGATACGGGCGAGCAGTACTTC. Translated: CASSRPDTGEQYF.

The chain couples TRBV12-3 or TRBV12-4 to TRBJ1-2; 8 bases map to TRBD1. This CDR3 is 15 amino acids long. With 7 bases clipped from V and 8 bases from J, the junction kept 15 bases outside the gene matches. The DNA for the CDR3 is TGTGCCAGCAACCCGCAGGGGGCGCAAGGCGAGGGCTACACCTTC. It yields the protein CASNPQGAQGEGYTF.